One T cell receptor beta chain is described in this entry. This sample was included in a study of CD8 T cells in Susac syndrome. Random hexamers were used to reverse transcribe 0.5 to 1 ug of RNA. TCR beta CDR3 was amplified by immunoSEQ covering 54 Vbeta and 13 Jbeta. TCRdb passed the immunoSEQ multiplex PCR reads through MiXCR, listing each CDR3 protein once. Of some 110,000 distinct CDR3 sequences in the sample, around 94% are singletons; the top ten hold 0.085% to 0.09%. This CDR3 region has 13 residues. Between the trimmed V and J ends, which lost 5 bases and 8 bases, there was a span of 13 bases. Germline V gives CDR1 SGHTA, CDR2 FQGNSA. In blood CD8+ and CD4+ T cells, TCR beta underwent sequencing. Controls were age- and sex-matched healthy donors. In contrast to the negatively isolated CD8+ and CD4+ T cells, TEMRA cells were FACS-enriched.

The chain couples TRBV7-2 to TRBJ2-4; possibly TRBD2 for D (7 bases). Sequenced material: CD4+ T cells from PBMCs. The sequence came from a human donor in good health. The CDR3 bases are TGTGCCAGCAGCACCGGAGGGGGGGACATTCAGTACTTC. Residues: CASSTGGGDIQYF.